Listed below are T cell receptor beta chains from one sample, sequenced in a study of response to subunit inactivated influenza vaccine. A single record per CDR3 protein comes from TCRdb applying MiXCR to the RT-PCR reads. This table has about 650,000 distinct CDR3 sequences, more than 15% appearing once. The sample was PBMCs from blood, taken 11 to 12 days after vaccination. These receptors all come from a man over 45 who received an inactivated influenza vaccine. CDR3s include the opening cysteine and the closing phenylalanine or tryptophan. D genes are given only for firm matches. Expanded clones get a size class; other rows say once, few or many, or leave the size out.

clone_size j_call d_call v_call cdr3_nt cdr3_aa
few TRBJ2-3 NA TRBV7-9 TGTGCCAGCAGCTTAGCGTCTGGAGGTACGCAGTATTTT CASSLASGGTQYF
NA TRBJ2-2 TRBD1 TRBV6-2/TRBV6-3 TGTGCCAGCAGTCCCCCCAAAGCGACAGGGGGAAACACCGGGGAGCTGTTTTTT CASSPPKATGGNTGELFF
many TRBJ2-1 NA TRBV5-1 TGCGCCAGCAGCTTGGTGAGGAGCTCCTACAATGAGCAGTTCTTC CASSLVRSSYNEQFF
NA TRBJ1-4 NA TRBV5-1 TGCGCCAGCAGCTTAGCGGGGATTCGTGAAAAACTGTTTTTT CASSLAGIREKLFF
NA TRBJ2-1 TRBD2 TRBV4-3 TGCGCCAGCAGCCAAGATTTCCCGGGGGGTGGGGGGTGTGAGCAGTTCTTC CASSQDFPGGGGCEQFF
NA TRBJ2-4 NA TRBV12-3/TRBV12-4 TGTGCCAGCAGTTTCTCTGTGGTAGCGTCGGATTTC CASSFSVVASDF
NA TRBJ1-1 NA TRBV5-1 TGCGCCAGCAGCTTGGAGGCAGGTGGGGGTTGGAACACTGAAGCTTTCTTT CASSLEAGGGWNTEAFF
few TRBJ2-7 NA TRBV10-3 TGTGCCATCAGTGACCCGGGACACACAGGCGACGAGCAGTACTTC CAISDPGHTGDEQYF
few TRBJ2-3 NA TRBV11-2 TGTGCCAGCAGCCCCTGGGGGCCAGATACGCAGTATTTT CASSPWGPDTQYF
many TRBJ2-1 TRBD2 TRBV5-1 TGCGCCAGCAGCTCTCAAGCGGGGGGGAACAATGAGCAGTTCTTC CASSSQAGGNNEQFF
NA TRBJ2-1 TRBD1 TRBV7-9 TGTGCCAGCCCCCAGGGGGCGATCAATGAGCAGTTCTTC CASPQGAINEQFF
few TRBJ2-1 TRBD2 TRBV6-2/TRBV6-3 TGTGCCAGCAGTGCCCTGGGACTAGCGGGAGGCAATGAGCAGTTCTTC CASSALGLAGGNEQFF
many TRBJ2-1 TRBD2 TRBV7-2 TGTGCCAGCAGCCGGGGGGTAAACAATGAGCAGTTCTTC CASSRGVNNEQFF
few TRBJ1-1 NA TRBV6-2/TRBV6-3 TGTGCCAGCAGTTACGGATATGACAGTGAGAACACTGAAGCTTTCTTT CASSYGYDSENTEAFF
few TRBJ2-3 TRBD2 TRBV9 TGTGCCAGCAGCGTAGGGGCTAGCGGGAGTTCGGATACGCAGTATTTT CASSVGASGSSDTQYF
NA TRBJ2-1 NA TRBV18 TGTGCCAGCTCAGGGGCGGGCACTAGCCTAAGCTATGAGCAGTTCTTC CASSGAGTSLSYEQFF
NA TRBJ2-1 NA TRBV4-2 TGTGCCAGCAGCCAAGGCTCTGGGGGAGTGAGAAATGAGCAGTTCTTC CASSQGSGGVRNEQFF
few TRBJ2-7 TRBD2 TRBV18 TGTGCCAGCTCCTTTACTAGCGGTCAAGCCTACGAGCAGTACTTC CASSFTSGQAYEQYF
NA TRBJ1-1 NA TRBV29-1 TGCAGCGCCGGAGCATCCAGGAGGAACACTGAAGCTTTCTTT CSAGASRRNTEAFF
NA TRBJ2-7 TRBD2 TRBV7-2 TGTGCCAGCAGCTTTCGGGGGGAGACCTACGAGCAGTACTTC CASSFRGETYEQYF
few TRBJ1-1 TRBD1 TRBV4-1 TGCGCCAGCAGCCATGACGGGACAGGGAACACTGAAGCTTTCTTT CASSHDGTGNTEAFF
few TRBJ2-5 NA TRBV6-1 TGTGCCAGCAGTGAAGTTGCCAGGACACGCCTTTTGACCCAGTACTTC CASSEVARTRLLTQYF
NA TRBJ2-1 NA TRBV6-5 TGTGCCAGCCAGGCCCGGGGACTCGAGCAGTTCTTC CASQARGLEQFF
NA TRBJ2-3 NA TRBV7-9 TGTGCCAGCACCGGGGGGCCCTCAGATACGCAGTATTTT CASTGGPSDTQYF
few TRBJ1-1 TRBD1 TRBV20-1 TGCAGTGCCGGGACAGAGATGAACACTGAAGCTTTCTTT CSAGTEMNTEAFF
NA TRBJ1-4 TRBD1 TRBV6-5 TGTGCCAGCAGTTACTCGACCCCAAGACAGGGTAAACCTAATGAAAAACTGTTTTTT CASSYSTPRQGKPNEKLFF
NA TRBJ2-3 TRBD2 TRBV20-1 TGCAGTGCATGGGGGGGTGTTGGGCTAGCGGCGAGCACAGATACGCAGTATTTT CSAWGGVGLAASTDTQYF
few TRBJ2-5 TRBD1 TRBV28 TGTGCCAGAGTGACAGGGTCAGGAGAGACCCAGTACTTC CARVTGSGETQYF
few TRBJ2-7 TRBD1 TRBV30 TGTGCCTGGAGCCGGGACAGCCCAGAAAGTAAGCAGTACTTC CAWSRDSPESKQYF
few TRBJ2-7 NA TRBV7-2 TGTGCCAGCAGAAGGGACGGACGAGCCTACGAGCAGTACTTC CASRRDGRAYEQYF
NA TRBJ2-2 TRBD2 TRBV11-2 TGTGCCAGCAGCATCGGGACTAGGGCTGTGAACACCGGGGAGCTGTTTTTT CASSIGTRAVNTGELFF
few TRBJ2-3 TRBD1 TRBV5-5 TGTGCCAGCACCCACGGGACAGGGGGCACAGATACGCAGTATTTT CASTHGTGGTDTQYF
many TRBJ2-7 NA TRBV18 TGTGCCAGCCGGCCCCCGGAAGGGTACGAGCAGTACTTC CASRPPEGYEQYF
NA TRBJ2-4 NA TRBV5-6 TGTGCCAGCAGCTTGGTCCGGGGGCAAGGCAAAAACATTCAGTACTTC CASSLVRGQGKNIQYF
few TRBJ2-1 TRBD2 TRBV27 TGTGCCAGTAGACTAGCAGGGAGCTCCTACAATGAGCAGTTCTTC CASRLAGSSYNEQFF
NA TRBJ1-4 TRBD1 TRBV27 TGTGCCAGCAGTTCCTGGACAGGTGAAAAACTGTTTTTT CASSSWTGEKLFF
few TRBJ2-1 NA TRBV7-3 TGTGCCAGCAGCGGAGCCCTGAGGGGAGGTGAGCAGTTCTTC CASSGALRGGEQFF
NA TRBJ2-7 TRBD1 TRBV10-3 TGTGCCATCACCCGAGACAGGGGGCTTTACGAGCAGTACTTC CAITRDRGLYEQYF
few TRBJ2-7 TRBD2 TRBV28 TGTGCCAGCAGCAACAGTGGACTAGCAGTCGAGCAGTACTTC CASSNSGLAVEQYF
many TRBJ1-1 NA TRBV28 TGTGCCAGCAGTCCGGGACACGGTGGGACGAACACTGAAGCTTTCTTT CASSPGHGGTNTEAFF
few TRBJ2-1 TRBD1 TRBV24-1 TGTGCCACCAGTGATTTACAGGGGTCCTACAATGAGCAGTTCTTC CATSDLQGSYNEQFF